This T cell receptor beta chain comes out of a study of shared clonotypes between healthy human individuals. Study background: In total, the donors were two women and a few men aged 18 to 49.

Measured with immunoSEQ multiplex PCR; TCRdb has only the in-frame clones, and not every one. In the table there are about 700,000 clones, 92% of which are singletons. This CDR3 has 13 amino acids. V trimming: 6 bases; J trimming: 3 bases; junction bases outside the gene matches: 5. Germline V gives CDR1 MNHEY, CDR2 SMNVEV (reference sequence). CD45RO-negative cells were positively selected for CCR7, leaving out terminally differentiated effector memory CD45RA+ cells. Findings and caveats of the study: Deeper or shallower sequencing was expected to change how clonotypes are shared among donors.

Regarding this clone: Its antigen is undetermined.

V gene TRBV27 combines with J gene TRBJ2-7; TRBD2 agrees at 7 bases. The TCR was taken from a man aged 30 to 39 in good health. The sequenced sample consisted of naive CD8+ T cells sorted from blood. This chain's CDR3 is CASREAGVYEQYF. The CDR3 DNA is TGTGCCAGCAGAGAGGCGGGAGTCTACGAGCAGTACTTC.